This T cell receptor (beta chain) was retrieved from a study of human T cells and chemical hapten exposure. Study in general: Weekly scalp doses of diphenylcyclopropenone were given to patients during the approximately 23-week study. Alopecia areata, totalis or universalis affected patients who were mostly female.

With 3 bases clipped from V and 0 bases from J, the junction kept 12 bases outside the gene matches. This CDR3 is 18 amino acids long. CDR1 and CDR2 (germline): SGHKS, YYEKEE (reference sequence). Study results and limitations: Significantly more large CDR3 similarity clusters arose among expanded TCRs than among controls. Donors' alopecia may make their immune response differ from healthy people's.

Using its own MiXCR run on the RACE reads, TCRdb lists one record per CDR3 protein. Of 96,000 or so distinct CDR3 sequences listed, about a tenth were seen once; the top ten hold about 2%. Notes on this clonotype: What it binds is not known.

Documented time point: patch test 2, 6 weeks after DPC sensitization. The treatment was: therapeutic diphenylcyclopropenone sensitization with weekly scalp DPC. This rearrangement joins TRBV5-5 to TRBJ1-5, with TRBD1 matching over 7 bases. The sequence derives from a woman in her forties with alopecia areata. Some clones in this sample may be carry-over from other donors' samples. The sequencing here drew on whole blood, taken in connection with sensitization to the hapten diphenylcyclopropenone (DPC). CDR3 protein: CASSSGQVGFNSNQPQHF. The CDR3 DNA follows: TGTGCCAGCAGCTCCGGACAGGTCGGGTTTAATAGCAATCAGCCCCAGCATTTT.